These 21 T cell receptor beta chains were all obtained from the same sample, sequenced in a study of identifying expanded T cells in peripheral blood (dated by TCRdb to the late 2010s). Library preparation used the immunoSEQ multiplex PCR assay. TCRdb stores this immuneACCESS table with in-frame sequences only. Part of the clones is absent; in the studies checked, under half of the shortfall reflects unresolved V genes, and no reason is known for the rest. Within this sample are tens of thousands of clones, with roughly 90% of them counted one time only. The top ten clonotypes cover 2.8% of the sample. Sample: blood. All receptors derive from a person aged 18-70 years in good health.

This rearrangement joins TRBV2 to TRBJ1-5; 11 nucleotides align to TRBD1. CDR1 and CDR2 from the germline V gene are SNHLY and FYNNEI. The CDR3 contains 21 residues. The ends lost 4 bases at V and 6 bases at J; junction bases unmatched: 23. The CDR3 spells CASSVFRTSDRGLLFGQPQHF. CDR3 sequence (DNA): TGTGCCAGCAGTGTCTTCCGAACTTCGGACAGGGGGCTATTATTTGGTCAGCCCCAGCATTTT. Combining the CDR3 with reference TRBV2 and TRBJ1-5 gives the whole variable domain EPEVTQTPSHQVTQMGQEVILRCVPISNHLYFYWYRQILGQKVEFLVSFYNNEISEKSEIFDDQFSVERPDGSNFTLKIRSTKLEDSAMYFCASSVFRTSDRGLLFGQPQHFGDGTRLSIL.

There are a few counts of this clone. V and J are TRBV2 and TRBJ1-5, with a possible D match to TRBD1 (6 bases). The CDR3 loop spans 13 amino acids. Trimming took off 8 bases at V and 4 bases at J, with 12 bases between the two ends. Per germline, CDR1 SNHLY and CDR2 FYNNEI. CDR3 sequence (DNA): TGTGCCAGCGGACAGACGAGTAATCAGCCCCAGCATTTT. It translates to CASGQTSNQPQHF.

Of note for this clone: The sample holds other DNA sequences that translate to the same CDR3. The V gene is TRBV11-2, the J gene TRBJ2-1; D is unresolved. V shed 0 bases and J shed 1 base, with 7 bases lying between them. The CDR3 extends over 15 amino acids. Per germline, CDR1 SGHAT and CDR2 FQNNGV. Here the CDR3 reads CASSLDLSSYNEQFF. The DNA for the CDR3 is TGTGCCAGCAGCTTAGATCTTAGTTCCTACAATGAGCAGTTCTTC.

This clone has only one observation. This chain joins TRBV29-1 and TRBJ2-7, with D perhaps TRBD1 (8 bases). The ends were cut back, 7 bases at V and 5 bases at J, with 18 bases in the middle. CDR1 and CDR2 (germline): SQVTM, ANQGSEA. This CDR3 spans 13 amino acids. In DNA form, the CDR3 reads TGCAGCGCCAACAGGGGGGGGACGGACGAGCAGTACTTC. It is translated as CSANRGGTDEQYF.

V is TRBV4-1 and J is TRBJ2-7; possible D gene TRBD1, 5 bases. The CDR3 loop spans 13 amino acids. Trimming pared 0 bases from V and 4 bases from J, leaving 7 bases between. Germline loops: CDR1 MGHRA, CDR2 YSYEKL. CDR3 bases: TGCGCCAGCAGCCAAGATAGGGGATACGAGCAGTACTTC. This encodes CASSQDRGYEQYF.

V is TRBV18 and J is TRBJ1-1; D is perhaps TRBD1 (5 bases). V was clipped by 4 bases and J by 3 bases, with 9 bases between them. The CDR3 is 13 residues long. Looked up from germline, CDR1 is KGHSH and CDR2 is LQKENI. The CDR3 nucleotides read TGTGCCAGCTCACAGGGGTCGGACACTGAAGCTTTCTTT. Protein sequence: CASSQGSDTEAFF. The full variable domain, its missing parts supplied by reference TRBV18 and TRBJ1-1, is NAGVMQNPRHLVRRRGQEARLRCSPMKGHSHVYWYRQLPEEGLKFMVYLQKENIIDESGMPKERFSAEFPKEGPSILRIQQVVRGDSAAYFCASSQGSDTEAFFGQGTRLTVV.

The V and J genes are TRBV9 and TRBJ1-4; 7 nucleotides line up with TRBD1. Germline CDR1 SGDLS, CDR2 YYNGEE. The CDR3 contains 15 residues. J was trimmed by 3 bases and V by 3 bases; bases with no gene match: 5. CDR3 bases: TGTGCCAGCAGCGGACAGGGTACCGCTAATGAAAAACTGTTTTTT. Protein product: CASSGQGTANEKLFF.

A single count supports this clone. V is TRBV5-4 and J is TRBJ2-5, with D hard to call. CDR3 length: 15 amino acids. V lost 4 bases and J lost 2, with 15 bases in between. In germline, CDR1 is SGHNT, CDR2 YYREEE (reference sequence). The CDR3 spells CASSHIGVFQETQYF. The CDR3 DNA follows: TGTGCCAGCAGCCATATCGGAGTCTTTCAAGAGACCCAGTACTTC. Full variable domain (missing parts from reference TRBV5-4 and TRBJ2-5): ETGVTQSPTHLIKTRGQQVTLRCSSQSGHNTVSWYQQALGQGPQFIFQYYREEENGRGNFPPRFSGLQFPNYSSELNVNALELDDSALYLCASSHIGVFQETQYFGPGTRLLVL.

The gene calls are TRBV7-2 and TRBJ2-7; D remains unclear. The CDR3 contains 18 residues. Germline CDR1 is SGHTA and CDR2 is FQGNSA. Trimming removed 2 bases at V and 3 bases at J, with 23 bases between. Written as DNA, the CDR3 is TGTGCCAGCAGCTTATTAGTGGGTTTTACGGCGGAGTTCTACGAGCAGTACTTC. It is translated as CASSLLVGFTAEFYEQYF.

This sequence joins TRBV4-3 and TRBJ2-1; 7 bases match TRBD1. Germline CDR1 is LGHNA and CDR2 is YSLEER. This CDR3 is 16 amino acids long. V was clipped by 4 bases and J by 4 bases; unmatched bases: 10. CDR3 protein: CASSLYTGTEYNEQFF. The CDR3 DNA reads TGCGCCAGCAGCCTATATACCGGGACAGAATACAATGAGCAGTTCTTC.

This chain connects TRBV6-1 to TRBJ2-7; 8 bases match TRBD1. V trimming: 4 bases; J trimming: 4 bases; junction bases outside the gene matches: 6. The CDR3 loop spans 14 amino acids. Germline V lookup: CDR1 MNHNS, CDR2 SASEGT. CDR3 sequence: CASSVRTGPYEQYF. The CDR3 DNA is TGTGCCAGCAGTGTACGGACAGGGCCTTACGAGCAGTACTTC.

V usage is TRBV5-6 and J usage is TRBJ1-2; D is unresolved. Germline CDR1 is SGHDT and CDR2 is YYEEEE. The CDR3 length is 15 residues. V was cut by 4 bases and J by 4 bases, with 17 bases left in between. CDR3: CASSLGLGRVYGYTF. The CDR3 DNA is TGTGCCAGCAGCCTCGGCTTAGGACGGGTCTATGGCTACACCTTC.

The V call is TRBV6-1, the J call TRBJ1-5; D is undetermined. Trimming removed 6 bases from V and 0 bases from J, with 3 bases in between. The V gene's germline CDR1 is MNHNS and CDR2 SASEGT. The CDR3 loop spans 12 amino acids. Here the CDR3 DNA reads TGTGCCAGCAGAGATAGCAATCAGCCCCAGCATTTT. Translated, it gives CASRDSNQPQHF.

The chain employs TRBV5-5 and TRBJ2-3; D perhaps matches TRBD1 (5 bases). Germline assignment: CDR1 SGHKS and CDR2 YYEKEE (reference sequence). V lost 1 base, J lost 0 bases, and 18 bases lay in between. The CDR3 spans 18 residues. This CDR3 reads CASSLYRSGWSSTDTQYF. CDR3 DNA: TGTGCCAGCAGCTTGTACAGGTCCGGATGGAGTAGCACAGATACGCAGTATTTT. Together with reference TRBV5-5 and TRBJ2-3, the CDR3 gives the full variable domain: DAGVTQSPTHLIKTRGQQVTLRCSPISGHKSVSWYQQVLGQGPQFIFQYYEKEERGRGNFPDRFSARQFPNYSSELNVNALLLGDSALYLCASSLYRSGWSSTDTQYFGPGTRLTVL.

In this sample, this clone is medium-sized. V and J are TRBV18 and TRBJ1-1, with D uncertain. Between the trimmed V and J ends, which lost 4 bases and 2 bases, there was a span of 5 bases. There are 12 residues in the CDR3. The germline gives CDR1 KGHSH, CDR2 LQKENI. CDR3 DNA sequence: TGTGCCAGCTCACTCGATAACACTGAAGCTTTCTTT. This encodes CASSLDNTEAFF.

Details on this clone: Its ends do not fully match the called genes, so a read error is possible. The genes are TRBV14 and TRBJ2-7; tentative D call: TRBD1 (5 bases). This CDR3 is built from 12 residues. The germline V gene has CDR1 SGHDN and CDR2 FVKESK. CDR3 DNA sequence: TGTGCCAGCGGCCAGGGCCGCTACGAGCAGTACTTC. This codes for CASGQGRYEQYF.

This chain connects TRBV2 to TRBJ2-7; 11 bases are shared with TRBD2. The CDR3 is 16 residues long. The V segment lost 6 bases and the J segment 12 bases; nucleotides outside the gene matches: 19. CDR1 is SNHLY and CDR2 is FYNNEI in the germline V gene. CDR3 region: CASRDLASGRTRRGYF. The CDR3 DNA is TGTGCCAGCAGAGACCTCGCTAGCGGGAGGACGAGACGGGGGTACTTC.

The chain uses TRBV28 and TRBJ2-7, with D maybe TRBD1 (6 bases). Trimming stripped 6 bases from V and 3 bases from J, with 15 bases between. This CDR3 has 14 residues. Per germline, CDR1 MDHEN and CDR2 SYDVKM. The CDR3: CASRNQGPYYEQYF. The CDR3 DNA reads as TGTGCCAGCAGGAACCAGGGGCCCTACTACGAGCAGTACTTC.

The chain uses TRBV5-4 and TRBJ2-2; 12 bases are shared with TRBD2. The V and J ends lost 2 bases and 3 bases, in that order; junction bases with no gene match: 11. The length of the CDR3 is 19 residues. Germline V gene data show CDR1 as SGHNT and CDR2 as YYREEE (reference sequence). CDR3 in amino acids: CASSFRLAGVDLDTGELFF. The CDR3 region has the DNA TGTGCCAGCAGCTTCCGACTAGCGGGAGTAGATCTGGACACCGGGGAGCTGTTTTTT.

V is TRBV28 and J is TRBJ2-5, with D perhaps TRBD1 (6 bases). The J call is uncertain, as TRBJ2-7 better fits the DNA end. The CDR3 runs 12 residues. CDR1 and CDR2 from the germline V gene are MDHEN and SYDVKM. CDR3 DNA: TGTGCCACCGTTACAGGGTTCTCCGAGCAGTACTTC. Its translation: CATVTGFSEQYF.

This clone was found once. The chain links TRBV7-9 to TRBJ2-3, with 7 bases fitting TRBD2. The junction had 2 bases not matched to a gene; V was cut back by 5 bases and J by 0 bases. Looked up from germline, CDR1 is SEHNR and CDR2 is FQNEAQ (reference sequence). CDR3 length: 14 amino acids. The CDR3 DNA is TGTGCCAGCAGCCGTAGCGGGAGCACAGATACGCAGTATTTT. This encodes CASSRSGSTDTQYF.